These T cell receptor beta chains were read from a single sample in a study of blood T cells in healthy people across ages. TCRdb redid the calling of the 5' RACE reads with MiXCR, one entry per CDR3 protein. The sample shows around 1,500,000 distinct CDR3 sequences, approximately 40% of them seen only once. Sequencing was done on a sample of blood. These receptors were obtained from a woman aged 18-35 years in good health. Each CDR3 is given with its conserved first and last residue. D genes are given only for firm matches. The listing skips clone size in some rows; elsewhere it reads once, few, many or a size class.

cdr3_aa cdr3_nt v_call clone_size d_call j_call
CSARDLRSEDTQYF TGCAGTGCTAGAGATCTTCGGAGTGAAGATACGCAGTATTTT TRBV20-1 few NA TRBJ2-3
CASSVDWGDTQYF TGTGCCAGCAGCGTAGATTGGGGGGATACGCAGTATTTT TRBV9 few NA TRBJ2-3
CATKTGGDQPQHF TGTGCCACCAAGACAGGGGGCGATCAGCCCCAGCATTTT TRBV19 NA TRBD1 TRBJ1-5
CASSQDQGGRGNTIYF TGCGCCAGCAGCCAAGATCAGGGGGGAAGGGGAAACACCATATATTTT TRBV4-1 NA TRBD1 TRBJ1-3
CASSPGGLAGGTSSYNEQFF TGTGCCAGTAGTCCGGGGGGACTAGCGGGGGGCACAAGCTCCTACAATGAGCAGTTCTTC TRBV19 NA TRBD2 TRBJ2-1
CASSVYENTEAFF TGTGCCAGCAGCGTATATGAGAACACTGAAGCTTTCTTT TRBV9 once NA TRBJ1-1
CASSQELSGGNLRGKETQFF TGCGCCAGCAGCCAAGAGCTCAGCGGGGGGAACTTGAGGGGCAAAGAGACCCAGTTCTTC TRBV4-1 NA TRBD2 TRBJ2-1
CASSLGPGYEQYF TGTGCCAGCAGCTTAGGCCCTGGCTACGAGCAGTACTTC TRBV7-9 many NA TRBJ2-7
CASSLLAGVRTDTQYF TGTGCCAGCAGCCTCCTAGCGGGAGTCCGAACAGATACGCAGTATTTT TRBV3-1 NA TRBD2 TRBJ2-3
CASSPVTSGRPNNEQFF TGTGCCAGCTCACCAGTCACTAGCGGGAGACCCAACAATGAGCAGTTCTTC TRBV18 NA TRBD2 TRBJ2-1
CASTPALAGTYEQYF TGTGCCAGCACCCCGGCGTTAGCGGGGACCTACGAGCAGTACTTC TRBV28 few TRBD2 TRBJ2-7
CASRPSFLVLRAGELFF TGCGCCAGCAGACCAAGTTTTCTAGTTTTGAGGGCCGGGGAGCTGTTTTTT TRBV4-1 NA NA TRBJ2-2
CSATWGRGVPRTDTQYF TGCAGTGCTACCTGGGGGAGGGGCGTACCCCGCACAGATACGCAGTATTTT TRBV20-1 NA TRBD2 TRBJ2-3
CASSRLAGLSYNGQFF TGTGCCAGCAGCCGACTAGCGGGGCTCTCCTACAATGGGCAGTTCTTC TRBV3-1 NA TRBD2 TRBJ2-1
CASSVVSGYQPQHF TGTGCCAGCAGTGTTGTCAGTGGGTATCAGCCCCAGCATTTT TRBV6-1 NA NA TRBJ1-5
CSAREASDKNIQYF TGCAGTGCTAGAGAGGCGTCAGACAAAAACATTCAGTACTTC TRBV20-1 NA NA TRBJ2-4
CASSQGGEAQYF TGCGCCAGCAGCCAAGGCGGTGAGGCGCAGTATTTT TRBV4-1 NA NA TRBJ2-3
CATSRGRDTGELFF TGTGCCACCAGCAGAGGTCGGGACACCGGGGAGCTGTTTTTT TRBV15 NA NA TRBJ2-2
CASSLMTTLGEQYF TGCGCCAGCAGCTTAATGACAACCCTCGGGGAGCAGTACTTC TRBV5-1 few NA TRBJ2-7
CSVEQGGWGYTF TGCAGCGTTGAACAGGGGGGTTGGGGCTACACCTTC TRBV29-1 NA TRBD1 TRBJ1-2
CASSELRQGTEAFF TGTGCCAGCAGTGAACTGAGACAGGGCACTGAAGCTTTCTTT TRBV6-1 few TRBD1 TRBJ1-1
CSTRQGGGYNEQFF TGCAGCACCCGACAAGGGGGGGGCTACAATGAGCAGTTCTTC TRBV29-1 NA NA TRBJ2-1
CASSPGLAESSYNEQFF TGTGCCAGCAGCCCCGGACTAGCGGAGAGCTCCTACAATGAGCAGTTCTTC TRBV3-1 NA TRBD2 TRBJ2-1
CSARVASGQGEITF TGCAGTGCTAGAGTAGCCTCCGGACAGGGGGAGATCACCTTC TRBV20-1 NA TRBD1 TRBJ1-2
CASTNGGSPNYGYTF TGTGCCAGCACCAACGGGGGTTCGCCTAACTATGGCTACACCTTC TRBV12-3/TRBV12-4 few NA TRBJ1-2
CASSPGGRGTDTQYF TGTGCCAGCAGTCCAGGGGGCCGGGGCACAGATACGCAGTATTTT TRBV12-3/TRBV12-4 NA TRBD1 TRBJ2-3
CSGAGVFTDTQYF TGCAGTGGAGCGGGGGTATTCACAGATACGCAGTATTTT TRBV20-1 NA TRBD2 TRBJ2-3
CAGGRSTDTQYF TGTGCCGGGGGTCGGAGCACAGATACGCAGTATTTT TRBV7-9 NA NA TRBJ2-3
CSAKDTSSYEQYF TGCAGCGCCAAAGACACCTCCTCCTACGAGCAGTACTTC TRBV29-1 NA NA TRBJ2-7
CASRPRLAGEGTQYF TGCGCCAGCAGACCCCGACTAGCGGGAGAGGGTACGCAGTATTTT TRBV5-1 NA TRBD2 TRBJ2-3
CASSFSGTHSYEQYF TGCGCCAGCAGCTTCTCCGGGACGCACTCCTACGAGCAGTACTTC TRBV5-1 NA NA TRBJ2-7
CASIHPGAGDLSTGELFF TGTGCCAGCATCCATCCGGGGGCGGGGGATCTTAGCACCGGGGAGCTGTTTTTT TRBV7-9 NA NA TRBJ2-2
CASSDLQGYEQYF TGTGCCAGCAGTGATCTCCAGGGTTACGAGCAGTACTTC TRBV28 NA NA TRBJ2-7
CASSPPATNNEQFF TGTGCCAGCTCACCACCGGCTACCAACAATGAGCAGTTCTTC TRBV18 NA NA TRBJ2-1
CASSLSFGDILNEQFF TGTGCCAGCAGTTTATCTTTCGGCGACATCTTAAATGAGCAGTTCTTC TRBV27 few NA TRBJ2-1
CASSSLVEDGETQYF TGTGCCAGCAGTTCCCTCGTGGAGGATGGGGAGACCCAGTACTTC TRBV12-3/TRBV12-4 few NA TRBJ2-5
CASSFYGDTQYF TGTGCCAGCAGTTTCTATGGAGATACGCAGTATTTT TRBV27 NA NA TRBJ2-3
CSRSSGTDTQYF TGCAGCCGATCCAGTGGCACAGATACGCAGTATTTT TRBV29-1 NA NA TRBJ2-3
CASSQIYRGSGNEQFF TGCGCCAGCAGCCAAATTTATCGGGGCTCGGGCAATGAGCAGTTCTTC TRBV4-1 few NA TRBJ2-1
CASRTSGSANEQFF TGTGCCAGCAGGACTAGCGGGAGTGCGAATGAGCAGTTCTTC TRBV3-1 NA TRBD2 TRBJ2-1
CSAPPSSWNEQYF TGCAGTGCTCCACCCTCATCGTGGAACGAGCAGTACTTC TRBV20-1 few NA TRBJ2-7
CATSEWGRRGFGNQPQHF TGTGCCACCAGTGAGTGGGGCCGCCGCGGCTTTGGCAATCAGCCCCAGCATTTT TRBV24-1 NA NA TRBJ1-5
CASSLSPSNYGYTF TGCGCCAGCAGCTTATCACCATCTAACTATGGCTACACCTTC TRBV5-1 NA NA TRBJ1-2
CASSAGRLGYTF TGTGCCAGCAGCGCAGGGAGGTTGGGCTACACCTTC TRBV21-1 NA NA TRBJ1-2